What follows are 21 T cell receptor beta chains derived from one specimen sequenced in a study of PD-L1 blockade in urothelial cancer. The data were produced by immunoSEQ multiplex PCR, yet TCRdb's version contains in-frame clones alone and is incomplete. The sample shows around 50,000 clones, 82% of them seen only once. Described time point: pretreatment peripheral blood. Source: PBMCs, taken around atezolizumab (anti-PD-L1) treatment. Receptors were obtained from a man aged 50-59 years with urothelial cancer.

This clone turned up a few times. The rearrangement joins TRBV5-1 to TRBJ2-2; D might be TRBD1 (6 bases). Trimming took off 0 bases at V and 7 bases at J, with 10 bases between the two ends. CDR1 and CDR2 from the germline V gene are SGHRS and YFSETQ. CDR3 size: 14 residues. DNA for the CDR3: TGCGCCAGCAGCTTGGACAGGGTAGGCGGGGAGCTGTTTTTT. Its protein is CASSLDRVGGELFF.

The genes are TRBV4-2 and TRBJ1-1, with 11 bases that match TRBD1. This CDR3 has 15 amino acids. Per the germline V gene, CDR1 is LGHNA and CDR2 is YNFKEQ. With V trimmed by 1 base and J by 4 bases, 2 bases remained unmatched. CDR3 sequence: CASSQVGTGGTEAFF. The CDR3 DNA is TGTGCCAGCAGCCAAGTGGGGACAGGGGGCACTGAAGCTTTCTTT.

The rearrangement joins TRBV7-9 to TRBJ1-4; 8 bases match TRBD1. Germline CDR1 and CDR2: SEHNR and FQNEAQ (reference sequence). J was trimmed by 5 bases and V by 5 bases; bases with no gene match: 7. The length of the CDR3 is 15 residues. As DNA, the CDR3 is TGTGCCAGCAGCGCCGGACAGGGCCGCAATGAAAAACTGTTTTTT. Protein: CASSAGQGRNEKLFF. The full variable domain, in which reference TRBV7-9 and TRBJ1-4 provide the parts outside the CDR3, is DTGVSQNPRHKITKRGQNVTFRCDPISEHNRLYWYRQTLGQGPEFLTYFQNEAQLEKSRLLSDRFSAERPKGSFSTLEIQRTEQGDSAMYLCASSAGQGRNEKLFFGSGTQLSVL.

In its sample, this clone is medium-sized. The chain carries TRBV7-9 and TRBJ1-2; 7 bases line up with TRBD1. Germline CDR1 reads SEHNR; CDR2 reads FQNEAQ (reference sequence). The trim removed 3 bases at V and 6 bases at J, leaving 7 bases unmatched. The CDR3 has 14 amino acids. CDR3 DNA sequence: TGTGCCAGCAGCTTTCCCCGACAGGGTGATGGCTACACCTTC. Translation gives CASSFPRQGDGYTF.

The CDR3 DNA sequence: TGTGCCAGCAGCCCTATGGACAGGACTAATTCACCCCTCCACTTT. This translates into CASSPMDRTNSPLHF. This chain connects TRBV28 to TRBJ1-6, with 7 bases aligning to TRBD1. CDR3 length equals 15 residues. J lost 6 bases, V lost 6 bases, and 8 bases had no gene match. Germline loops: CDR1 MDHEN, CDR2 SYDVKM.

The CDR3 region has the DNA TGCGCCAGCAGCCCAGGGCACGTCGCATCCAATGAGCAGTTCTTC. It yields the protein CASSPGHVASNEQFF. The V call is TRBV5-1, the J call TRBJ2-1, with D maybe TRBD1 (5 bases). Germline V gene data show CDR1 as SGHRS and CDR2 as YFSETQ. V dropped 4 bases and J dropped 6 bases, with 17 bases sitting between them. The CDR3 loop spans 15 amino acids.

The CDR3 region has the DNA TGTGCCAGCAGCCAAGATGAGGAGGGTTATGAGCAGTTCTTC. Translated, it gives CASSQDEEGYEQFF. The chain recombines TRBV4-2 with TRBJ2-1, with a possible D match to TRBD2 (6 bases). The germline CDR1 and CDR2 sequences are LGHNA and YNFKEQ. Trimming took 0 bases from V and 8 from J, leaving 11 bases between them. This CDR3 is 14 amino acids long.

The chain joins TRBV9 to TRBJ1-2; D might be TRBD1 (6 bases). This CDR3 contains 16 residues. The V gene lost 5 bases and the J gene lost 5 bases, with 22 bases spanning the gap. The germline gives CDR1 SGDLS, CDR2 YYNGEE. CDR3 amino acids: CASSPTGRDTTYGYTF. The CDR3 bases are TGTGCCAGCAGTCCCACAGGACGGGACACAACATATGGCTACACCTTC. Together with reference TRBV9 and TRBJ1-2, the CDR3 gives the full variable domain: DSGVTQTPKHLITATGQRVTLRCSPRSGDLSVYWYQQSLDQGLQFLIQYYNGEERAKGNILERFSAQQFPDLHSELNLSSLELGDSALYFCASSPTGRDTTYGYTFGSGTRLTVV.

The CDR3: CASSSGQGPQETQYF. CDR3 DNA sequence: TGTGCCAGCAGTTCTGGACAGGGCCCCCAAGAGACCCAGTACTTC. The V and J genes are TRBV6-1 and TRBJ2-5, with TRBD1 matching over 8 bases. The V and J ends lost 5 bases and 1 base, in that order; junction bases with no gene match: 6. The CDR3 has 15 residues. Looked up from germline, CDR1 is MNHNS and CDR2 is SASEGT.

V gene TRBV11-2 combines with J gene TRBJ1-4; 12 bases fit TRBD1. J was trimmed by 6 bases and V by 5 bases; bases with no gene match: 10. Germline V gene lookup returns CDR1 SGHAT and CDR2 FQNNGV. CDR3 length: 17 residues. CDR3 coding DNA: TGTGCCAGCAGCCTCGGGACAGGGGGCTGGTGGGATGAAAAACTGTTTTTT. Its protein is CASSLGTGGWWDEKLFF.

The V gene is TRBV6-5, the J gene TRBJ2-1, with D maybe TRBD1 (6 bases). The CDR3 is 14 amino acids. Germline CDR1 and CDR2: MNHEY and SVGAGI. V was pared by 5 bases and J by 4 bases, with 12 bases between. The CDR3: CASSTGTPYNEQFF. CDR3 bases: TGTGCCAGCAGTACCGGGACACCATACAATGAGCAGTTCTTC.

The rearrangement joins TRBV5-1 to TRBJ2-3, with 10 bases lining up with TRBD2. The J segment lost 0 bases and the V segment lost 5 bases, leaving 9 bases of the junction unmatched. From germline, CDR1 is SGHRS and CDR2 YFSETQ. This CDR3 region has 17 residues. The DNA of the CDR3 is TGCGCCAGCAGTCAACAGCAGCGGGAGGGTAGCACAGATACGCAGTATTTT. Amino acid sequence: CASSQQQREGSTDTQYF.

This clone was observed a handful of times. The V gene is TRBV5-6, the J gene TRBJ1-2, with a tentative D call TRBD1 (6 bases). Trimming removed 4 bases at V and 3 bases at J, with 13 bases between. The CDR3 consists of 14 residues. Germline V gene lookup returns CDR1 SGHDT and CDR2 YYEEEE. CDR3 DNA: TGTGCCAGCAGCCGTACGGGACAAGACTATGGCTACACCTTC. Translation: CASSRTGQDYGYTF.

This clone was observed a handful of times. V and J are TRBV6-1 and TRBJ2-7, with D possibly TRBD2 on 6 matching bases. The length of the CDR3 is 13 residues. V was pared by 7 bases and J by 2 bases, with 12 bases between. The V gene's germline CDR1 is MNHNS and CDR2 SASEGT. The CDR3 loop reads CASKGTAPYEQYF. DNA of the CDR3: TGTGCCAGCAAGGGGACTGCCCCCTACGAGCAGTACTTC.

V gene TRBV25-1 combines with J gene TRBJ1-4; possibly TRBD1 for D (5 bases). The CDR3 loop spans 15 amino acids. Looked up from germline, CDR1 is MGHDK and CDR2 is SYGVNS. Trimming removed 3 bases at V and 8 bases at J, with 16 bases between. The CDR3 nucleotides are TGTGCCAGCAGTGACTGGGGAGGGGAGCGGGAAAAACTGTTTTTT. Protein: CASSDWGGEREKLFF.

This chain connects TRBV11-2 to TRBJ1-2, with 12 bases fitting TRBD1. The V segment lost 5 bases and the J segment 4 bases; nucleotides outside the gene matches: 8. Germline loops: CDR1 SGHAT, CDR2 FQNNGV. The CDR3 length is 16 residues. The CDR3 region has the DNA TGTGCCAGCAGCCCGGGACAGGGGGCAAGTAGCTATGGCTACACCTTC. Its protein is CASSPGQGASSYGYTF.

This sequence joins TRBV4-1 and TRBJ2-3, with D perhaps TRBD2 (5 bases). V lost 0 bases to trimming and J lost 1 base, with 11 bases between them. The CDR3 has 16 amino acids. Germline-derived CDR1 and CDR2 are MGHRA and YSYEKL. CDR3 protein: CASSQDRTGGTDTQYF. The CDR3 DNA follows: TGCGCCAGCAGCCAAGACAGAACCGGGGGCACAGATACGCAGTATTTT.

V is TRBV2 and J is TRBJ1-2; weak D call: TRBD1 (5 bases). Between the trimmed V and J ends, which lost 7 bases and 1 base, there was a span of 13 bases. The CDR3 runs 14 residues. The V gene's germline CDR1 is SNHLY and CDR2 FYNNEI. The CDR3 loop reads CASKPGRNNYGYTF. Written as DNA, the CDR3 is TGTGCCAGCAAACCAGGGCGGAATAACTATGGCTACACCTTC.

The CDR3 loop is CASSLTGRTDTQYF. In nucleotides, the CDR3 is TGTGCCAGCAGCTTGACAGGTCGGACAGATACGCAGTATTTT. The V gene is TRBV5-4, the J gene TRBJ2-3; the D gene is possibly TRBD1 (5 bases). Per the germline V gene, CDR1 is SGHNT and CDR2 is YYREEE (reference sequence). CDR3 length equals 14 residues. Between the trimmed V and J ends, which lost 1 base and 3 bases, there was a span of 9 bases. Using reference TRBV5-4 and TRBJ2-3 for the parts outside the CDR3, the full variable domain is ETGVTQSPTHLIKTRGQQVTLRCSSQSGHNTVSWYQQALGQGPQFIFQYYREEENGRGNFPPRFSGLQFPNYSSELNVNALELDDSALYLCASSLTGRTDTQYFGPGTRLTVL.

The chain links TRBV10-2 to TRBJ2-7, with TRBD1 as a possible D gene (6 bases). Trimming left V 5 bases short and J 9 bases short, with 17 bases between. Germline assignment: CDR1 WSHSY and CDR2 SAAADI. The CDR3 is made up of 13 amino acids. The chain's CDR3 is CASSSQGRSGQYF. The CDR3 DNA sequence: TGCGCCAGCAGTAGTCAGGGGCGGAGCGGGCAGTACTTC.

V usage is TRBV19 and J usage is TRBJ1-6; TRBD1 might be the D (5 bases). CDR1 LNHDA and CDR2 SQIVND come from the germline V gene (reference sequence). CDR3 length: 14 residues. Trimming took off 6 bases at V and 5 bases at J, with 11 bases between the two ends. The CDR3: CASRQGRDNSPLHF. In DNA form, the CDR3 reads TGTGCCAGTAGGCAGGGCAGGGATAATTCACCCCTCCACTTT.